The rows below give T cell receptor beta chains drawn from one sample of a study of T cell responses to AZD1222 COVID-19 vaccine. Clones were read by immunoSEQ multiplex PCR, and TCRdb kept only the in-frame ones, dropping some. The data hold some 130,000 clones, with just over 90% observed a single time. The material was peripheral blood, obtained 28 days after the second AZD1222 dose. All receptors derive from an adult who received the AZD1222 COVID-19 vaccine. Both conserved end residues are part of each CDR3. D genes are given only for firm matches. A clone size is listed for some rows: how often the clone was seen (once, few, many), or a class if it is expanded.

size	D	V	J	DNA	CDR3
once	NA	TRBV7-2	TRBJ2-2	TGTGCCAGCAGCTTAGGTGACCGGGACACCGGGGAGCTGTTTTTT	CASSLGDRDTGELFF
NA	TRBD1	TRBV9	TRBJ2-1	TGTGCCAGCAGCGTAGCCCCAAGGACAGGGAGCTCCTACAATGAGCAGTTCTTC	CASSVAPRTGSSYNEQFF
once	TRBD1	TRBV13	TRBJ2-6	TGTGCCAGCAGCTTAGCTTTCGGGACAGGCGCCTCTGGGGCCAACGTCCTGACTTTC	CASSLAFGTGASGANVLTF
NA	NA	TRBV6-5	TRBJ1-6	TGTGCCAGTATAGGACAGCTTAATTCACCCCTCCACTTT	CASIGQLNSPLHF
NA	NA	TRBV29-1	TRBJ2-7	TGCAGCGTTGGACGGGAGTTCTCCTACGAGCAGTACTTC	CSVGREFSYEQYF
NA	NA	TRBV20-1	TRBJ1-1	TGCAGTGCTAGTGTGGGCAGCAACACTGAAGCTTTCTTT	CSASVGSNTEAFF
NA	TRBD1	TRBV24-1	TRBJ1-2	TGTGCCACCAGTTCTACCGGGACAGGGAATTATGGCTACACCTTC	CATSSTGTGNYGYTF
NA	NA	TRBV29-1	TRBJ2-7	TGCAGCGTTGCTTCTGGGGGCTACGAGCAGTACTTC	CSVASGGYEQYF
NA	NA	TRBV6-5	TRBJ1-2	TGTGCCAGCAGTTACTCGATAACCGCTTGGGACGGCTACACCTTC	CASSYSITAWDGYTF
NA	NA	TRBV11-2	TRBJ2-5	TGTGCCAGCAGCTTAGACTCTCAGGTTAATGCCCAGTACTTC	CASSLDSQVNAQYF
NA	NA	TRBV27	TRBJ2-1	TGTGCCAGCAGACCTCCGAGCTCCTACAATGAGCAGTTCTTC	CASRPPSSYNEQFF